This T cell receptor beta chain was retrieved from a study of blood T cell repertoires in COVID-19. Turning to the study itself: The United States, Italy and Spain were the sources of the acute and convalescent COVID-19 samples. The cDNA or gDNA used as material had been derived from T cells, B-cell-depleted T cells, or PBMCs.

Original analysis: Amplification from reference gene primers served as the basis for estimated nucleated cell counts. Here immunoSEQ multiplex PCR was the method, and the copy in TCRdb shows in-frame clones only, minus some. V and J calls and clone size follow that table, whereas D and trimming were derived from the DNA. Of about 200,000 clones listed, 70% to 90% are singletons. The CDR3 spans 13 residues. The germline gives CDR1 SGHRS, CDR2 YFSETQ. V was trimmed by 4 bases and J by 2 bases, leaving 8 bases between them. This clonotype originated in a woman aged 45-65 years with acute or convalescent COVID-19. The V gene is TRBV5-1, the J gene TRBJ2-3; D call uncertain. Sequenced sample: peripheral blood. CDR3 DNA sequence: TGCGCCAGCAGCCTTTCGGTCACAGATACGCAGTATTTT. Translation: CASSLSVTDTQYF.